Below are 2 T cell receptor beta chains sequenced from a single sample in a study of blood T cell repertoires in COVID-19. Method: immunoSEQ multiplex PCR; TCRdb's copy keeps in-frame clones and lacks some. The top ten clones hold under 4% of a sample with 250,000 or so clones, roughly nine tenths of them seen once. Input material: peripheral blood. The source of these receptors is a man aged 18 to 30 with active or convalescent COVID-19.

The chain has TRBV5-6 and TRBJ2-7; weak D call: TRBD1 (6 bases). CDR1 is SGHDT and CDR2 is YYEEEE in the germline V gene. This CDR3 has 13 residues. V was clipped by 3 bases and J by 3 bases, with 10 bases between them. DNA for the CDR3: TGTGCCAGCAGCTCCGGGACACACTACGAGCAGTACTTC. As protein: CASSSGTHYEQYF.

The rearrangement joins TRBV7-2 to TRBJ2-1; 12 nucleotides align to TRBD2. V shed 2 bases and J 7 bases; nucleotides not matched to a gene: 0. The CDR3 has 14 residues. Germline-derived CDR1 and CDR2 are SGHTA and FQGNSA. The CDR3 nucleotides are TGTGCCAGCAGCTTACTAGCGGGAGGGAATGAGCAGTTCTTC. Protein sequence: CASSLLAGGNEQFF. The full variable domain, in which reference TRBV7-2 and TRBJ2-1 provide the parts outside the CDR3, is GAGVSQSPSNKVTEKGKDVELRCDPISGHTALYWYRQSLGQGLEFLIYFQGNSAPDKSGLPSDRFSAERTGGSVSTLTIQRTQQEDSAVYLCASSLLAGGNEQFFGPGTRLTVL.